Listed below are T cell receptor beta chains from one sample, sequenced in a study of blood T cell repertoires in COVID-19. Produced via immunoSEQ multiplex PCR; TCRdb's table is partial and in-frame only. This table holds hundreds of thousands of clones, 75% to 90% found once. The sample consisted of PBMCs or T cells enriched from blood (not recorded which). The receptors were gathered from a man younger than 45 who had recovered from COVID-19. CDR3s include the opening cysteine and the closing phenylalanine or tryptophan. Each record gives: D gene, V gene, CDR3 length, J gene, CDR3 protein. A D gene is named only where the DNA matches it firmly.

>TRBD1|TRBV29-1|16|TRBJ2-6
CSAEDRSRVGANVLTF
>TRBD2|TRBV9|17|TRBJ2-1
CASSVGTSESSPHEQFF
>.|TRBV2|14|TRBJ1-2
CASSDGASNYGYTF
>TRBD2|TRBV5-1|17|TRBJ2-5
CASSLSGLAANQETQYF
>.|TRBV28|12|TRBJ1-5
CASRRPNQPQHF
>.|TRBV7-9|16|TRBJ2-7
CASSFLSRGGTYEQYF
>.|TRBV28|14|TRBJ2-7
CASSLMGYAYEQYF
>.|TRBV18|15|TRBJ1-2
CASSPRQDPGDGYTF
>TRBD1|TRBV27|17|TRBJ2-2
CASSQPRDRGHTGELFF
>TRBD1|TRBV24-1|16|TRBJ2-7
CATSDLGTGGSYEQYF
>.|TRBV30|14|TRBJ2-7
CAWSIYEGSYEQYF
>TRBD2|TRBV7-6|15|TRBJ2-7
CASSPRTSGEYEQYF
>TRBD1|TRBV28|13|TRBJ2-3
CASWGQGIDTQYF
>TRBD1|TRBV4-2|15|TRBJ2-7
CASSHPTGVVHEQYF
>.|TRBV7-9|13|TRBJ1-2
CASSHELEAAYTF
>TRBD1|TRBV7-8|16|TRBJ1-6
CASSLGTGSYNSPLHF
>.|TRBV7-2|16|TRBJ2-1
CASSFAGTNSYNEQFF
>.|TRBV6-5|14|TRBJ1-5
CASSPRGGDQPQHF
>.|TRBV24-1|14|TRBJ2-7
CATSDAGPSYEQYF
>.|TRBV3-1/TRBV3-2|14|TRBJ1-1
CASSQAGGVTEAFF
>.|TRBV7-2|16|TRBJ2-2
CASSLASRLNTGELFF
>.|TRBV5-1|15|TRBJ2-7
CASSLERSPSYEQYF
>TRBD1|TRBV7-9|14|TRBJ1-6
CASSLGDRSSPLHF
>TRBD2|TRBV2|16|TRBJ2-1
CASRGSSGGTYNEQFF
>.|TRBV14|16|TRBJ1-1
CASSHEGEVLNTEAFF
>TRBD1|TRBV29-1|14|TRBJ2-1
CSVDSGQGHNEQFF